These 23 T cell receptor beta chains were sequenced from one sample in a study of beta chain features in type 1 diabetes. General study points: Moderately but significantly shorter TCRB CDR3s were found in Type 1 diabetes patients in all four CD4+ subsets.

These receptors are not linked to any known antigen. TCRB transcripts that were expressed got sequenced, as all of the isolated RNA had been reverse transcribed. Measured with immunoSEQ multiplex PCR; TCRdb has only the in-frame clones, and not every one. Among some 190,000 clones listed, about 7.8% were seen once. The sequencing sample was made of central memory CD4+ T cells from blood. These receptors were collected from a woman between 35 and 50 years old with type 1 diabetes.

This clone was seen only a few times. The CDR3: CSVGGQGLSGYTF. CDR3 coding DNA: TGCAGCGTTGGAGGACAGGGTCTTTCGGGCTACACCTTC. This chain joins TRBV29-1 and TRBJ1-2, with 8 positions matching TRBD1. Germline V gives CDR1 SQVTM, CDR2 ANQGSEA. The CDR3 covers 13 residues. The V segment lost 4 bases and the J segment 8 bases; nucleotides outside the gene matches: 9.

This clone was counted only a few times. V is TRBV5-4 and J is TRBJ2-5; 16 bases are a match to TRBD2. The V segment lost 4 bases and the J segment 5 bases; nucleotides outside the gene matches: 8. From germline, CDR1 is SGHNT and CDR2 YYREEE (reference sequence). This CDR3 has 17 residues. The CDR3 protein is CASSGTSGGAIRETQYF. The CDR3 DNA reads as TGTGCCAGCAGCGGGACTAGCGGGGGGGCCATTCGTGAGACCCAGTACTTC.

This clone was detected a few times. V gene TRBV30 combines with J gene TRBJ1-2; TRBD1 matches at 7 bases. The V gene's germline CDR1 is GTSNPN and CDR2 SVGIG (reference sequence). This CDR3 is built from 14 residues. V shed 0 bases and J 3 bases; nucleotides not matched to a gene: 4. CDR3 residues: CAWSVGDSDYGYTF. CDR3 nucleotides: TGTGCCTGGAGTGTAGGGGACAGCGACTATGGCTACACCTTC. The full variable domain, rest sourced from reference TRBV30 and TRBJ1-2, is SQTIHQWPATLVQPVGSPLSLECTVEGTSNPNLYWYRQAAGRGLQLLFYSVGIGQISSEVPQNLSASRPQDRQFILSSKKLLLSDSGFYLCAWSVGDSDYGYTFGSGTRLTVV.

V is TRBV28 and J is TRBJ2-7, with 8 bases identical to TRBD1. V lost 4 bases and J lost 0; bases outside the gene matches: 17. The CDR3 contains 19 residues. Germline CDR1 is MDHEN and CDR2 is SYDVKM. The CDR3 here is CASSSPGGRAPSFSYEQYF. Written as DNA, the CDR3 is TGTGCCAGCAGTTCCCCAGGGGGCCGGGCCCCTTCCTTCTCCTACGAGCAGTACTTC.

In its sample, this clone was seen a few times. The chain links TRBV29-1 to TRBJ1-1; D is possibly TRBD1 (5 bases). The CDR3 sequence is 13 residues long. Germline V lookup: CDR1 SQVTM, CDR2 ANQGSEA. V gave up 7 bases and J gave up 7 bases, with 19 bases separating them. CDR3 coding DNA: TGCAGCGCTTTGAAGGGCCAGGGACTTGAAGCTTTCTTT. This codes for CSALKGQGLEAFF.

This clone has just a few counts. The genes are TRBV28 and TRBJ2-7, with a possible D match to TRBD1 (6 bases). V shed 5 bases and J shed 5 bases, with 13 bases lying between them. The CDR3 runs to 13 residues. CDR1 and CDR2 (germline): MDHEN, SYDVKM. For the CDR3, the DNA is TGTGCCAGCAGTAGCCTCAGGGGCCACGAGCAGTACTTC. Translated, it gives CASSSLRGHEQYF.

The CDR3 is CASSLGQDPNEQYF. The CDR3 DNA is TGTGCCAGCAGCCTGGGACAGGATCCCAACGAGCAGTACTTC. The chain has TRBV7-2 and TRBJ2-7, with 8 bases matching TRBD1. The CDR3 extends over 14 amino acids. Per germline, CDR1 SGHTA and CDR2 FQGNSA. The junction had 8 bases not matched to a gene; V was cut back by 5 bases and J by 5 bases. Full variable domain (missing parts from reference TRBV7-2 and TRBJ2-7): GAGVSQSPSNKVTEKGKDVELRCDPISGHTALYWYRQSLGQGLEFLIYFQGNSAPDKSGLPSDRFSAERTGGSVSTLTIQRTQQEDSAVYLCASSLGQDPNEQYFGPGTRLTVT.

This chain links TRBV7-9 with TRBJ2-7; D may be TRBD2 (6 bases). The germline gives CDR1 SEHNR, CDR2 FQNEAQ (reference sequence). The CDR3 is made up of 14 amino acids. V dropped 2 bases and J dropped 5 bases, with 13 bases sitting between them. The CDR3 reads CASSLSAGLDEQYF. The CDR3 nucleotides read TGTGCCAGCAGCTTAAGCGCGGGGTTAGACGAGCAGTACTTC.

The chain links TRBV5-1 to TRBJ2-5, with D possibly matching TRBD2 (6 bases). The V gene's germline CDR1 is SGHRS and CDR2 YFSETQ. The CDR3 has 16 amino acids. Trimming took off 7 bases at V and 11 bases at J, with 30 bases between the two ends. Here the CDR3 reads CASRFGGAAVAWEQYF. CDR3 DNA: TGCGCCAGCCGGTTTGGCGGGGCAGCCGTAGCATGGGAGCAGTACTTC.

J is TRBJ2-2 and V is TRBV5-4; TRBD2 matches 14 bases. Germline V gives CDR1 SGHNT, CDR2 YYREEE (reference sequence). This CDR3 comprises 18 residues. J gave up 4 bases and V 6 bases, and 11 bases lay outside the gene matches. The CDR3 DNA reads TGTGCCAGCAACTCTCGGACTAGCGGGAGGCCTTCCACCGGGGAGCTGTTTTTT. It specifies CASNSRTSGRPSTGELFF.

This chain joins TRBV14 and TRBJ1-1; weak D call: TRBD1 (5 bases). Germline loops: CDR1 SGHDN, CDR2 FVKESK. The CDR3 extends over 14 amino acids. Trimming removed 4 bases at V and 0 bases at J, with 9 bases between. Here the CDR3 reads CASSRQGMNTEAFF. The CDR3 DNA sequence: TGTGCCAGCAGCCGTCAGGGAATGAACACTGAAGCTTTCTTT.

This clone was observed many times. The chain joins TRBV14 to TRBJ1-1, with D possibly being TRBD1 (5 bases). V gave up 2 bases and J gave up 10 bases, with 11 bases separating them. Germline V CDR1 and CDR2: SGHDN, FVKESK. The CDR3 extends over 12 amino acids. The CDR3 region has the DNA TGTGCCAGCAGCCAACGGAGGGACCCAGCTTTCTTT. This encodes CASSQRRDPAFF.

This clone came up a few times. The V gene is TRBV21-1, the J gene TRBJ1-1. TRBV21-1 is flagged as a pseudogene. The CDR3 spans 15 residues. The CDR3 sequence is CASQRTEHQNTEAFF. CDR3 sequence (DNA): TGTGCCAGCCAGCGGACGGAGCATCAGAACACTGAAGCTTTCTTT.

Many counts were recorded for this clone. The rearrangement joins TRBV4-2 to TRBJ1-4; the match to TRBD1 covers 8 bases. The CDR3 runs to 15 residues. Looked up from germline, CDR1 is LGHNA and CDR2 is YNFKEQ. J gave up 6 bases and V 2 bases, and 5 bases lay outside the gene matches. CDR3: CASSQLDRDDEKLFF. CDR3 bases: TGTGCCAGCAGCCAACTGGACAGGGATGATGAAAAACTGTTTTTT.

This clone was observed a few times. In nucleotides, the CDR3 is TGTGCCAGCAGTTACGGGGGGAAAGGCTACACCTTC. This gives the protein CASSYGGKGYTF. The chain couples TRBV6-5 to TRBJ1-2, with D perhaps matching TRBD1 (5 bases). CDR1 is MNHEY, CDR2 SVGAGI, per germline. CDR3 length: 12 amino acids. Trimming cost V 2 bases and J 8 bases, with 9 bases left between them.

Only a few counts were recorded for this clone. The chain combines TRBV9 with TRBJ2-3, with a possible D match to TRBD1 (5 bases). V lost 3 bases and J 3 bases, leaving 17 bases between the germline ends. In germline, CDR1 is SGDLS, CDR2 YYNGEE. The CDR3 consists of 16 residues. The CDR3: CASSALTNRQTDTQYF. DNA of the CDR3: TGTGCCAGCAGCGCCCTCACCAACAGGCAGACAGATACGCAGTATTTT. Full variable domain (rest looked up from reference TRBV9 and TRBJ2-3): DSGVTQTPKHLITATGQRVTLRCSPRSGDLSVYWYQQSLDQGLQFLIQYYNGEERAKGNILERFSAQQFPDLHSELNLSSLELGDSALYFCASSALTNRQTDTQYFGPGTRLTVL.

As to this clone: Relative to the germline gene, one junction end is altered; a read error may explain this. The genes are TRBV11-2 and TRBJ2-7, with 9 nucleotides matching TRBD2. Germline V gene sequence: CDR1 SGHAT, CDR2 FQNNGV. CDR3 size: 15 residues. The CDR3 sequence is CASRLAPSGIYEQYF. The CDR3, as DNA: TGTGCCAGCAGATTAGCCCCTAGCGGGATCTACGAGCAGTACTTC.

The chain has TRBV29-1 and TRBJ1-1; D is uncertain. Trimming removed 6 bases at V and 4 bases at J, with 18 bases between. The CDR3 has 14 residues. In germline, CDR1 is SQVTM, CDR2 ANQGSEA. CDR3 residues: CSVAAGFGFTEAFF. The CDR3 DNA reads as TGCAGCGTCGCAGCAGGTTTTGGGTTCACTGAAGCTTTCTTT.

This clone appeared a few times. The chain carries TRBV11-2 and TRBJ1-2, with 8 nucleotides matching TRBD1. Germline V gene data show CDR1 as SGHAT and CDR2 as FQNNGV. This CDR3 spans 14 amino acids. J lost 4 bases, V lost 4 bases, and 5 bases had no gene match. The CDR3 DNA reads TGTGCCAGCAGCTCCACCGGGACAGGCTATGGCTACACCTTC. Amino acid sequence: CASSSTGTGYGYTF. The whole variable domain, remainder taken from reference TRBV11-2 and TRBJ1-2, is EAGVAQSPRYKIIEKRQSVAFWCNPISGHATLYWYQQILGQGPKLLIQFQNNGVVDDSQLPKDRFSAERLKGVDSTLKIQPAKLEDSAVYLCASSSTGTGYGYTFGSGTRLTVV.

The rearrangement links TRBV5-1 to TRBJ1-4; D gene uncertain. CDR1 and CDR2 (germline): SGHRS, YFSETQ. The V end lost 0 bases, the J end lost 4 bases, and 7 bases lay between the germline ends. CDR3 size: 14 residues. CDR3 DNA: TGCGCCAGCAGCTTGGACACCCTTAATGAAAAACTGTTTTTT. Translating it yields CASSLDTLNEKLFF.

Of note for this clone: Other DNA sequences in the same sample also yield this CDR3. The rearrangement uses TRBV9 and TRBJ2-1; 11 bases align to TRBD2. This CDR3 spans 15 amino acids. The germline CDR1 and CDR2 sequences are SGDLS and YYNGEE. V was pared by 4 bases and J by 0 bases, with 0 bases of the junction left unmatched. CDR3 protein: CASSTSGSSYNEQFF. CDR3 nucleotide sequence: TGTGCCAGCAGCACTAGCGGGAGCTCCTACAATGAGCAGTTCTTC.

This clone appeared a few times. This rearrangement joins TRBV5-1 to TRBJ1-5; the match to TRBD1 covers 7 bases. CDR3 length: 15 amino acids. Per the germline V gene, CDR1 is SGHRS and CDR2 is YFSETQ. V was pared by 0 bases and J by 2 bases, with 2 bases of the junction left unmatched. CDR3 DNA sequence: TGCGCCAGCAGCTTGGAGGGGGCAGGCAATCAGCCCCAGCATTTT. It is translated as CASSLEGAGNQPQHF.

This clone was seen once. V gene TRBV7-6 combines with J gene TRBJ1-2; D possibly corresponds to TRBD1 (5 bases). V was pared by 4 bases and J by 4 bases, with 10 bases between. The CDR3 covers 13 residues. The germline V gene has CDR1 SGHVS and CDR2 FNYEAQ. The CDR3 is CASSSAGFYGYTF. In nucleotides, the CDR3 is TGTGCCAGCAGCTCCGCAGGGTTCTATGGCTACACCTTC.